This TCR beta chain came from a study of human T cells and chemical hapten exposure. Study outcomes and limitations: TCRs exceeding 1 in 1000 frequency stayed unchanged with DPC sensitization.

Time point specified: patch test 1, 2 weeks after DPC sensitization. The treatment is: therapeutic diphenylcyclopropenone sensitization with weekly scalp DPC. TCRdb independently ran MiXCR on the RACE reads; one entry per CDR3 protein. The sample holds over 65,000 distinct CDR3 sequences, approximately 12% seen once. Ten or more counts support this clonotype. Its antigen is still unknown. V was clipped by 6 bases and J by 9 bases; unmatched bases: 4. Germline V gene sequence: CDR1 MNHEY, CDR2 SMNVEV (reference sequence). The CDR3 runs 13 residues. The sequencing here drew on whole blood, taken in connection with sensitization to the hapten diphenylcyclopropenone (DPC). This chain links TRBV27 with TRBJ1-6; 8 bases align to TRBD1. The TCR sequence derives from a woman in her 50s with alopecia areata. Some clones in this sample may be carry-over from other donors' samples. The CDR3 DNA is TGTGCCAGCAGGGGACAGGTTACTTCACCCCTCCACTTT. It codes for CASRGQVTSPLHF.